The 24 T cell receptor beta chains listed next were all sequenced from one sample in a study of cytomegalovirus exposure and HLA in healthy donors. In the PCR, 60 Vbeta and 13 Jbeta primers were used. Profiling relied on immunoSEQ multiplex PCR, and the TCRdb table lists in-frame clones only, not all of them. This sample yields fewer than 150,000 clones, of which roughly 83% are seen a single time; around 4% belongs to the top ten. The specimen sequenced was PBMCs. The receptors were gathered from a middle-aged man in good health and CMV-seropositive.

The rearrangement joins TRBV19 to TRBJ2-1, with D unclear. The germline V gene has CDR1 LNHDA and CDR2 SQIVND (reference sequence). The CDR3 has 12 amino acids. V gave up 1 base and J gave up 8 bases, with 6 bases separating them. The CDR3 sequence: CASSIGGYEQFF. The CDR3 DNA follows: TGTGCCAGTAGTATAGGAGGATATGAGCAGTTCTTC. Together with reference TRBV19 and TRBJ2-1, the CDR3 gives the full variable domain: DGGITQSPKYLFRKEGQNVTLSCEQNLNHDAMYWYRQDPGQGLRLIYYSQIVNDFQKGDIAEGYSVSREKKESFPLTVTSAQKNPTAFYLCASSIGGYEQFFGPGTRLTVL.

About this clone itself: The junction shows a germline mismatch at one end, possibly a read error. CDR3 sequence (DNA): TGTGCTAGCAGCCCAACTAGCAACAATGAGCAGTTCTTC. This encodes CASSPTSNNEQFF. The gene calls are TRBV7-7 and TRBJ2-1; tentative D call: TRBD2 (6 bases). There are 13 residues in the CDR3. Germline V gives CDR1 SSHAT, CDR2 FNYEAQ (reference sequence).

CDR3 nucleotide sequence: TGCGCCAGCAGTCAAAGCGATAGCGTAACATACAATGAGCAGTTCTTC. Translated, it gives CASSQSDSVTYNEQFF. J is TRBJ2-1 and V is TRBV4-1; D possibly corresponds to TRBD2 (5 bases). This CDR3 region has 16 residues. The V gene's germline CDR1 is MGHRA and CDR2 YSYEKL. V lost 6 bases and J 4 bases, leaving 19 bases between the germline ends.

The gene calls are TRBV6-6 and TRBJ2-2, with unresolved D. The length of the CDR3 is 14 residues. V was cut by 4 bases and J by 1 base, with 7 bases left in between. Germline V lookup: CDR1 MNHNY, CDR2 SVGAGI (reference sequence). The CDR3 sequence: CASSFTGNTGELFF. The CDR3 DNA sequence: TGTGCCAGCAGTTTTACCGGGAACACCGGGGAGCTGTTTTTT.

The chain has TRBV27 and TRBJ1-2; 7 bases line up with TRBD1. The V gene end was trimmed by 5 bases and the J gene end by 6 bases; junction bases not matched to a gene: 6. CDR1 and CDR2 (germline): MNHEY, SMNVEV (reference sequence). The CDR3 is 13 residues long. CDR3 residues: CASSPRGYHGYTF. The CDR3 DNA reads as TGTGCCAGCAGTCCCAGGGGGTACCATGGCTACACCTTC.

This chain joins TRBV9 and TRBJ2-7, with TRBD2 matching over 8 bases. Trimming took 3 bases from V and 2 from J; bases not matched to a gene: 7. The germline V gene has CDR1 SGDLS and CDR2 YYNGEE. CDR3 size: 15 residues. Here the CDR3 reads CASSAGGERPYEQYF. The DNA for the CDR3 is TGTGCCAGCAGCGCGGGGGGGGAACGACCCTACGAGCAGTACTTC.

The chain links TRBV5-1 to TRBJ2-7; D uncertain. CDR1 is SGHRS and CDR2 is YFSETQ in the germline V gene. CDR3 length equals 14 residues. Trimming removed 0 bases at V and 4 bases at J, with 11 bases between. The CDR3, as DNA: TGCGCCAGCAGCTTGGCCACGCAGAATTACGAGCAGTACTTC. Its translation: CASSLATQNYEQYF.

The rearrangement links TRBV7-9 to TRBJ1-4; D gene unclear. Germline CDR1 and CDR2: SEHNR and FQNEAQ (reference sequence). With 5 bases removed from V and 4 bases from J, the gap between germline ends came to 11 bases. This CDR3 is built from 14 residues. As DNA, the CDR3 is TGTGCCAGCAGCCCGGAGGAGGATAATGAAAAACTGTTTTTT. Its protein product is CASSPEEDNEKLFF.

J is TRBJ1-5 and V is TRBV5-1, with a tentative D call TRBD1 (5 bases). With 3 bases removed from V and 4 bases from J, the gap between germline ends came to 11 bases. The CDR3 has 14 amino acids. The germline gives CDR1 SGHRS, CDR2 YFSETQ. The CDR3 coding sequence is TGCGCCAGCAGCTCGGAGGGGATAAATCAGCCCCAGCATTTT. This gives the protein CASSSEGINQPQHF.

The chain's CDR3 is CASSDLGLKNEQFF. The DNA of the CDR3 is TGTGCCAGTAGTGATTTGGGCTTAAAAAATGAGCAGTTCTTC. The J gene is TRBJ2-1, the V gene TRBV19; D call uncertain. The germline V gene encodes CDR1 LNHDA and CDR2 SQIVND (reference sequence). CDR3 length equals 14 residues. V was clipped by 5 bases and J by 7 bases, with 15 bases between them.

The rearrangement uses TRBV27 and TRBJ2-7; weak D call: TRBD2 (6 bases). The germline V gene has CDR1 MNHEY and CDR2 SMNVEV (reference sequence). There are 14 residues in the CDR3. Trimming cost V 6 bases and J 3 bases, with 15 bases left between them. CDR3 region: CASSRDLRNYEQYF. As DNA, the CDR3 is TGTGCCAGCAGCCGGGACTTGCGGAACTACGAGCAGTACTTC.

The gene calls are TRBV30 and TRBJ2-1; possibly TRBD2 for D (6 bases). Germline lookup yields CDR1 GTSNPN and CDR2 SVGIG (reference sequence). CDR3 length equals 15 residues. V shed 3 bases and J shed 7 bases, with 19 bases lying between them. The CDR3 loop is CAWRGQAAGRNEQFF. The CDR3 DNA reads TGTGCCTGGAGGGGCCAAGCGGCGGGAAGGAATGAGCAGTTCTTC. Complete variable domain (other parts from reference TRBV30 and TRBJ2-1): SQTIHQWPATLVQPVGSPLSLECTVEGTSNPNLYWYRQAAGRGLQLLFYSVGIGQISSEVPQNLSASRPQDRQFILSSKKLLLSDSGFYLCAWRGQAAGRNEQFFGPGTRLTVL.

V is TRBV7-9 and J is TRBJ1-1, with D uncertain. The CDR3 has 14 amino acids. Trimming cost V 3 bases and J 3 bases, with 11 bases left between them. The germline gives CDR1 SEHNR, CDR2 FQNEAQ (reference sequence). Here the CDR3 DNA reads TGTGCCAGCAGCTTTGGTCAGGTGGACACTGAAGCTTTCTTT. Protein sequence: CASSFGQVDTEAFF.

In the case of this clone: Other DNA sequences in this sample translate to the same CDR3. V is TRBV19 and J is TRBJ2-7; 9 bases agree with TRBD1. Germline CDR1 and CDR2: LNHDA and SQIVND (reference sequence). This CDR3 has 13 residues. The J segment lost 2 bases and the V segment lost 4 bases, leaving 0 bases of the junction unmatched. The CDR3 protein is CASSRTGAYEQYF. The CDR3 DNA is TGTGCCAGTAGTAGGACAGGGGCCTACGAGCAGTACTTC.

The CDR3 bases are TGTGCCAGCAGCTTAGAACAGGGGAACACTGAAGCTTTCTTT. This translates into CASSLEQGNTEAFF. This chain links TRBV5-4 with TRBJ1-1; D might be TRBD1 (6 bases). The V end was cut by 2 bases, the J end by 1 base, with 9 bases between. Per the germline V gene, CDR1 is SGHNT and CDR2 is YYREEE (reference sequence). This CDR3 is built from 14 residues.

The V call is TRBV18, the J call TRBJ2-5; 11 nucleotides line up with TRBD2. CDR1 KGHSH and CDR2 LQKENI come from the germline V gene. Trimming at V came to 3 bases and at J to 5 bases, leaving 5 bases not matched to a gene. The CDR3 sequence is 15 residues long. CDR3 DNA: TGTGCCAGCTCACCTACTAGCGGGAGTCCGGAGACCCAGTACTTC. It encodes CASSPTSGSPETQYF.

The V and J genes are TRBV6-6 and TRBJ1-6; perhaps TRBD1 as D (6 bases). Germline-derived CDR1 and CDR2 are MNHNY and SVGAGI (reference sequence). The V end lost 4 bases, the J end lost 10 bases, and 14 bases lay between the germline ends. CDR3 length: 14 amino acids. CDR3 in amino acids: CASSSRKRGSPLHF. CDR3 coding DNA: TGTGCCAGCAGTTCGCGCAAAAGGGGGTCACCCCTCCACTTT.

This sequence joins TRBV11-2 and TRBJ2-1, with 7 bases matching TRBD1. V was clipped by 4 bases and J by 6 bases; unmatched bases: 15. Germline CDR1 is SGHAT and CDR2 is FQNNGV. This CDR3 comprises 17 residues. CDR3 in amino acids: CASSYYHIGTEGNEQFF. The CDR3 DNA reads TGTGCCAGCAGCTACTACCACATCGGGACAGAAGGCAATGAGCAGTTCTTC.

V usage is TRBV7-2 and J usage is TRBJ2-3, with D unclear. The CDR3 totals 13 residues. Per the germline V gene, CDR1 is SGHTA and CDR2 is FQGNSA. Between the trimmed V and J ends, which lost 5 bases and 5 bases, there was a span of 11 bases. CDR3 nucleotide sequence: TGTGCCAGCAGCCTCAACCCGGGAGATACGCAGTATTTT. Amino acid sequence: CASSLNPGDTQYF.

The chain links TRBV19 to TRBJ1-3; D remains ambiguous. The CDR3 runs to 13 residues. CDR1 and CDR2 from the germline V gene are LNHDA and SQIVND (reference sequence). Trimming cost V 4 bases and J 11 bases, with 15 bases left between them. CDR3 DNA sequence: TGTGCCAGTAGTACCGAATTCCAGACTGCCATATATTTT. It yields the protein CASSTEFQTAIYF.

The chain carries TRBV25-1 and TRBJ1-1; the D is unclear. CDR1 MGHDK and CDR2 SYGVNS come from the germline V gene. CDR3 length equals 14 residues. V was cut by 7 bases and J by 3 bases, with 15 bases left in between. The CDR3 region is CASIRHGRHTEAFF. In DNA, the CDR3 is TGTGCCAGCATCAGGCATGGGAGGCACACTGAAGCTTTCTTT.

This chain links TRBV6-4 with TRBJ1-1; 8 bases agree with TRBD1. The CDR3 consists of 15 residues. The germline CDR1 and CDR2 sequences are MRHNA and SNTAGT. The trim removed 3 bases at V and 11 bases at J, leaving 14 bases unmatched. The CDR3 sequence: CASSETPDRGLAAFF. The CDR3 DNA sequence: TGTGCCAGCAGTGAAACCCCTGACAGGGGTCTGGCGGCTTTCTTT.

V and J are TRBV6-5 and TRBJ1-2; D gene unclear. This CDR3 is 15 amino acids long. Trimming shortened V by 0 bases and J by 8 bases, and 16 bases separated the two germline ends. Per germline, CDR1 MNHEY and CDR2 SVGAGI. Here the CDR3 DNA reads TGTGCCAGCAGTTACTCCAACCAACTTGGGCCAGGCTACACCTTC. Protein product: CASSYSNQLGPGYTF.

The V gene is TRBV7-2, the J gene TRBJ2-1; maybe TRBD2 (5 bases). The CDR3 sequence is 13 residues long. V shed 5 bases and J shed 10 bases, with 15 bases lying between them. Germline V gene data show CDR1 as SGHTA and CDR2 as FQGNSA. The DNA for the CDR3 is TGTGCCAGCAGCCCCGATCGAGGGCGAGAGCAGTTCTTC. Encoded protein: CASSPDRGREQFF.